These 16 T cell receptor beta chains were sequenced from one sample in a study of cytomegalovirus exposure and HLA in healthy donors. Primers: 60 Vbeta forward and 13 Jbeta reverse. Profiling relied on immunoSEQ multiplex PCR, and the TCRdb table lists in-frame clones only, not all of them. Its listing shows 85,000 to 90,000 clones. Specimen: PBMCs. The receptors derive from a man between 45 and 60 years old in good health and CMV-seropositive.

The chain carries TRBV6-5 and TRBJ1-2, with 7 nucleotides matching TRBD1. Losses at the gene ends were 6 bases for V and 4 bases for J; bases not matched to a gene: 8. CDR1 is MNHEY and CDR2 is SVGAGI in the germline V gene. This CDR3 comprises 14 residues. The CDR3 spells CASRTTGAGYGYTF. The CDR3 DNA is TGTGCCAGCAGAACAACAGGGGCCGGCTATGGCTACACCTTC.

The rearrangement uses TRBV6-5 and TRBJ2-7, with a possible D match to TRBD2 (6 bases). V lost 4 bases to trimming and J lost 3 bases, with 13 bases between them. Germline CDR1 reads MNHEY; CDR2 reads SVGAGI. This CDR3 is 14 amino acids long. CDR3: CASSSGGLGYEQYV. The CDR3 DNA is TGTGCCAGCAGTTCCGGGGGACTCGGCTACGAGCAGTACGTC.

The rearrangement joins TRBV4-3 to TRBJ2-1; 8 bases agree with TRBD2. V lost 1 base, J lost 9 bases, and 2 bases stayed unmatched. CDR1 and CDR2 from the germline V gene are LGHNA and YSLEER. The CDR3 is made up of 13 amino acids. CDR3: CASSQAGGSEQFF. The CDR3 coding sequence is TGCGCCAGCAGCCAAGCGGGAGGGAGTGAGCAGTTCTTC.

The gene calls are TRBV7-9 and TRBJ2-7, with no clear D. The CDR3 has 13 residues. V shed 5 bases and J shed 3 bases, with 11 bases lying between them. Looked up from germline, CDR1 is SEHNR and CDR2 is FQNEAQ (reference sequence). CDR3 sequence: CASSTEMIYEQYV. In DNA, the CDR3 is TGTGCCAGCAGCACGGAGATGATCTACGAGCAGTACGTC.

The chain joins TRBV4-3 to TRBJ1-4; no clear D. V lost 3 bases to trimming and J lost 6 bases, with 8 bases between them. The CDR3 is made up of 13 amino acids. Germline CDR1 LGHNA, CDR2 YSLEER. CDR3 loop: CASSHSQDEKLFF. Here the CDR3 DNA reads TGCGCCAGCAGCCATTCCCAGGATGAAAAACTGTTTTTT.

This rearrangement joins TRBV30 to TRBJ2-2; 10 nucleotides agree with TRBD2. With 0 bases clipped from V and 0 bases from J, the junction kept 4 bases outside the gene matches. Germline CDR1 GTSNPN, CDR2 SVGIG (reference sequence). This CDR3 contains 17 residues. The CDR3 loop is CAWSVWLAGANTGELFF. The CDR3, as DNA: TGTGCCTGGAGTGTCTGGCTAGCGGGAGCGAACACCGGGGAGCTGTTTTTT.

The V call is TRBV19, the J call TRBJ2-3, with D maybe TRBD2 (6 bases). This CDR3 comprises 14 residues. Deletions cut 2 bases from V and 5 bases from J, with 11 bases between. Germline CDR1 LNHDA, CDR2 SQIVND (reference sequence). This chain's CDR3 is CASSISGSRDTQYF. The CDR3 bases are TGTGCCAGTAGTATATCCGGGAGCCGAGATACGCAGTATTTT. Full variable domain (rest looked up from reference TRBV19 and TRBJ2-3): DGGITQSPKYLFRKEGQNVTLSCEQNLNHDAMYWYRQDPGQGLRLIYYSQIVNDFQKGDIAEGYSVSREKKESFPLTVTSAQKNPTAFYLCASSISGSRDTQYFGPGTRLTVL.

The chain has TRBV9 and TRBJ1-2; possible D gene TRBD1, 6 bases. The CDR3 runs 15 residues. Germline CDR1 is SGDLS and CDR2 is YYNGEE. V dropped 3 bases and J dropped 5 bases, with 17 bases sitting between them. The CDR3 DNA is TGTGCCAGCAGCGCCACGACAGGCACCCCATATGGCTACACCTTC. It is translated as CASSATTGTPYGYTF.

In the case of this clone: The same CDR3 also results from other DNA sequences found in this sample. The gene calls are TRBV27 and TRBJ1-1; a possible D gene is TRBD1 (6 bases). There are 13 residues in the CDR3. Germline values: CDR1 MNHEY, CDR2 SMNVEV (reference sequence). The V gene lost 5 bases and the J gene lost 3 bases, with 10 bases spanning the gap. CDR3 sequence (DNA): TGTGCCAGCAGTCTACAGGGAGACACTGAAGCTTTCTTT. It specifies CASSLQGDTEAFF.

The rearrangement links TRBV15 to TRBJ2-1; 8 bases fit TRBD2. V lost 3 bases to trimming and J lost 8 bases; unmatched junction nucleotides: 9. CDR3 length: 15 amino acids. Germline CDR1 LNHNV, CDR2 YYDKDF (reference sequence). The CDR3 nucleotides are TGTGCCACCAGCAGGGGCGGAGGGACTAGGTATGAGCAGTTCTTC. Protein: CATSRGGGTRYEQFF.

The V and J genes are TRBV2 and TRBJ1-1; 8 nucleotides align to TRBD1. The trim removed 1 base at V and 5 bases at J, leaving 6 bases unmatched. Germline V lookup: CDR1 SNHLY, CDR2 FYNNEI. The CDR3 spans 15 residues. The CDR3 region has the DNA TGTGCCAGCAGTGAAGGGACAGGGCCGAGGACTGAAGCTTTCTTT. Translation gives CASSEGTGPRTEAFF.

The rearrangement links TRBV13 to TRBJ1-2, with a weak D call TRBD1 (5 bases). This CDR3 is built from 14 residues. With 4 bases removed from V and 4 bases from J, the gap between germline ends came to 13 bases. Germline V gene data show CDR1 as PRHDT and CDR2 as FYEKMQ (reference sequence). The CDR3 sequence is CASSSRTRGYGYTF. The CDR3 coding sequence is TGTGCCAGCAGCTCAAGGACAAGGGGCTATGGCTACACCTTC.

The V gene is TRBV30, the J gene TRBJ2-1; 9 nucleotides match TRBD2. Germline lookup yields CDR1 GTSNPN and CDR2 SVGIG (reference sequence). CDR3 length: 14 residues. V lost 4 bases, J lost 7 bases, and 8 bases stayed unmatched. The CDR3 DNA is TGTGCCTGGAAACTAGCGGGCCTCCCAAATGAGCAGTTCTTC. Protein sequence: CAWKLAGLPNEQFF.

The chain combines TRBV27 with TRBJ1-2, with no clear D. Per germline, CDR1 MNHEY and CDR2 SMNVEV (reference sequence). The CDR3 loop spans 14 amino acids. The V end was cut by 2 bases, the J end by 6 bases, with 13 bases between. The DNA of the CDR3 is TGTGCCAGCAGTTTACGGGGATGGGGAGATGGCTACACCTTC. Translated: CASSLRGWGDGYTF.

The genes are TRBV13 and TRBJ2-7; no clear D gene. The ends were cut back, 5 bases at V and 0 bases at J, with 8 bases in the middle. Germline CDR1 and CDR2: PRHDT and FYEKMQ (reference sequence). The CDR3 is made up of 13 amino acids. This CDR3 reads CASSLRSSYEQYV. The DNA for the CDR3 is TGTGCCAGCAGCCTTAGGAGCTCCTACGAGCAGTACGTC.

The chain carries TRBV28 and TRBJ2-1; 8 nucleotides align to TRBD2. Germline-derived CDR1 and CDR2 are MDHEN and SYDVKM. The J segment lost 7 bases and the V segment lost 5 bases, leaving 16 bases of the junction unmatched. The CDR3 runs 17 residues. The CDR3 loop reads CASSRTVLAGLRNEQFF. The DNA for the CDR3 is TGTGCCAGCAGTCGCACGGTTTTAGCGGGACTCAGAAATGAGCAGTTCTTC.